This T cell receptor (beta chain) came from a study of T cell responses to AZD1222 COVID-19 vaccine. Study-wide background: Pooling of second doses given at about 4 or about 12 weeks was done.

V shed 2 bases, J shed 5 bases, and the junction held 17 bases outside the gene matches. Germline V lookup: CDR1 SGHAT, CDR2 FQNNGV. This CDR3 spans 18 amino acids. Turning to this clone: The antigen remains undetermined.

Findings of the study overall: Repertoires were obtained only post-peak T cell response. Clonal diversity was possibly underestimated; the donors were predominantly white British and more often female.

TCRdb keeps only in-frame clones here, not all; method: immunoSEQ multiplex PCR. The table has 110,000 to 150,000 clones, approximately 94% seen once. This TCR was recovered from an adult in good health. This chain connects TRBV11-2 to TRBJ1-2; 7 bases fit TRBD1. The sample here was peripheral blood, taken on day 0 of AZD1222 vaccination. CDR3 DNA: TGTGCCAGCAGCTTAACGTACAGGGGCCCCCAGGTGAATTATGGCTACACCTTC. It encodes CASSLTYRGPQVNYGYTF.